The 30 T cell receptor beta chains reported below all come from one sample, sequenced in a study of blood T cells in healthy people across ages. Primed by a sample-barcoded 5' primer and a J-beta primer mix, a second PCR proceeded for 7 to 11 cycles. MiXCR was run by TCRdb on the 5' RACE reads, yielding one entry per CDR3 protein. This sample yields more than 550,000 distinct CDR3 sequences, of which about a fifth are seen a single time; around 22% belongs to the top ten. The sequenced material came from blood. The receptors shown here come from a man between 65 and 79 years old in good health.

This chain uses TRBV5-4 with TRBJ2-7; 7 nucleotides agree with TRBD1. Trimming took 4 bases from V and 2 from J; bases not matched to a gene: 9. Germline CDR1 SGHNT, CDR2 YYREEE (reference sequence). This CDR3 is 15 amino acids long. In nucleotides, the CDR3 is TGTGCCAGCAGCCACAGGGGCTGTGAGACCTACGAGCAGTACGTC. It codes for CASSHRGCETYEQYV.

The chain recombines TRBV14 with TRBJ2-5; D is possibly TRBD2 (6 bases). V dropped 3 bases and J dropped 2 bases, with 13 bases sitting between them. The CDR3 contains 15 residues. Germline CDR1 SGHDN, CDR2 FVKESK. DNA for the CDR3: TGTGCCAGCAGCCACTTTAGGACTACACAAGAGACCCAGTACTTC. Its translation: CASSHFRTTQETQYF.

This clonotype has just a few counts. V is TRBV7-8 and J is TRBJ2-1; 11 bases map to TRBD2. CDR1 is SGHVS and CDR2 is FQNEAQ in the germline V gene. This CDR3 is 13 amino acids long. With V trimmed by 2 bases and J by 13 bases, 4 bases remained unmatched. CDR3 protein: CASSLTTSGGQFF. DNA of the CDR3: TGTGCCAGCAGCTTAACAACTAGCGGGGGTCAGTTCTTC. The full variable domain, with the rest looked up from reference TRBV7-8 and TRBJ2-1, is GAGVSQSPRYKVAKRGQDVALRCDPISGHVSLFWYQQALGQGPEFLTYFQNEAQLDKSGLPSDRFFAERPEGSVSTLKIQRTQQEDSAVYLCASSLTTSGGQFFGPGTRLTVL.

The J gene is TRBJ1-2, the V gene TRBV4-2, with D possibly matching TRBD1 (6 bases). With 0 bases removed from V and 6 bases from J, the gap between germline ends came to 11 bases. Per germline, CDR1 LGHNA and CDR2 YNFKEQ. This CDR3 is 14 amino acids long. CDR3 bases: TGTGCCAGCAGCCAAGAATGGGGGCACCATGGCTACACCTTC. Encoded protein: CASSQEWGHHGYTF.

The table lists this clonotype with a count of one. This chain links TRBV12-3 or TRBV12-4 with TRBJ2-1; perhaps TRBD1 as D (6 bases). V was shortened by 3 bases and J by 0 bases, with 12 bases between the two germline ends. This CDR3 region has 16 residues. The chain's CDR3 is CASSLGAAPSYNEQFF. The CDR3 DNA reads TGTGCCAGCAGTTTGGGGGCGGCCCCCTCCTACAATGAGCAGTTCTTC.

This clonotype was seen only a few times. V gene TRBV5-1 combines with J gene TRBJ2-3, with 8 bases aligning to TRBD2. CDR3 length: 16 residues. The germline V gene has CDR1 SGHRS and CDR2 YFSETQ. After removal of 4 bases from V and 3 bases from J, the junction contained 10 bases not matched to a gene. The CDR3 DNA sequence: TGCGCCAGCAGCAAAGATAGCGGGGTGGGGACAGATACGCAGTATTTT. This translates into CASSKDSGVGTDTQYF.

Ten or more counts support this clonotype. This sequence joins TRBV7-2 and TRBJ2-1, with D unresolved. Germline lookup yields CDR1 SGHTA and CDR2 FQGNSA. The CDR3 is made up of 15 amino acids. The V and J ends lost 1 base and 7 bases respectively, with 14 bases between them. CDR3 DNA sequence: TGTGCCAGCAGCTTAGGGCTAGTATTTCGTAATGAGCAGTTCTTC. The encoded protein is CASSLGLVFRNEQFF.

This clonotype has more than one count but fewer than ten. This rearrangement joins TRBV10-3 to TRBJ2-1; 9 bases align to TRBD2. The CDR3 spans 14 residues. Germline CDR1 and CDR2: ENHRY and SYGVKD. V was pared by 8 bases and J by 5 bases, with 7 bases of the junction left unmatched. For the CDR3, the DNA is TGTGCCATCCACTCCGGGACTAGCAACAATGAGCAGTTCTTC. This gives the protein CAIHSGTSNNEQFF.

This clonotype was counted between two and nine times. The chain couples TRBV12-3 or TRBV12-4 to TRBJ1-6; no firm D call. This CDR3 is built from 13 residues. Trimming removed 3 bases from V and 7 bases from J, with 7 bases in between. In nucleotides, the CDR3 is TGTGCCAGCAGTTTTAGTTGGAATTCACCCCTCCACTTT. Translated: CASSFSWNSPLHF.

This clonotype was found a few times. CDR3 bases: TGTGCCAGCAGAGCCACGGCCGGGGAGCTGTTTTTT. Its translation: CASRATAGELFF. V and J are TRBV12-3 or TRBV12-4 and TRBJ2-2; D ambiguous. This CDR3 spans 12 amino acids. V gave up 6 bases and J gave up 6 bases, with 8 bases separating them.

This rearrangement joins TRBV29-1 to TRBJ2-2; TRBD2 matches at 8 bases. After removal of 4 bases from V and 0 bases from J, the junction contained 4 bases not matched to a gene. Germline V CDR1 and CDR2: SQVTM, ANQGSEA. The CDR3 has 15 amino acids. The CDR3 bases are TGCAGCGTTGGCAAGCGGGAGACGAACACCGGGGAGCTGTTTTTT. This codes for CSVGKRETNTGELFF.

The CDR3 DNA is TGCGCCAGCAGCCAAGCGGCAGGTGGGGCCATTCAGTACTTC. Protein sequence: CASSQAAGGAIQYF. The chain employs TRBV4-3 and TRBJ2-4; D perhaps matches TRBD1 (5 bases). Germline CDR1 reads LGHNA; CDR2 reads YSLEER. The CDR3 has 14 amino acids. Trimming stripped 1 base from V and 9 bases from J, with 13 bases between.

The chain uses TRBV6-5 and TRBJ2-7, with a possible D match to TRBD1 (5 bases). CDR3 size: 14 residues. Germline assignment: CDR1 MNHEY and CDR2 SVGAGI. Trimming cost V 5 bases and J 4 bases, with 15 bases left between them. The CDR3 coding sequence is TGTGCCAGCAGTAGGGCCAGGGCGAAATACGAGCAGTACTTC. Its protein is CASSRARAKYEQYF.

The CDR3 region is CASSSTGILNQPQHF. The CDR3 DNA is TGTGCCAGCTCATCAACAGGGATTCTAAATCAGCCCCAGCATTTT. The chain has TRBV18 and TRBJ1-5; D perhaps matches TRBD1 (6 bases). The CDR3 has 15 amino acids. Germline V CDR1 and CDR2: KGHSH, LQKENI. With 5 bases removed from V and 4 bases from J, the gap between germline ends came to 15 bases.

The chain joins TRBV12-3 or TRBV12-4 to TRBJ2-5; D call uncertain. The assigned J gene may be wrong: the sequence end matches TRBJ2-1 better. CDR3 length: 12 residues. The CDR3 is CASSLRSDEQFF. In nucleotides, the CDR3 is TGTGCCAGCAGTTTGAGGTCCGATGAGCAGTTCTTC.

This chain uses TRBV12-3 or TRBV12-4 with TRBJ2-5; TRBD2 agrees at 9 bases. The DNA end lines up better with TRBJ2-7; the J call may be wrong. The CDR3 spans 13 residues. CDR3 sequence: CASSRTSAHEQYF. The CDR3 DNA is TGTGCCAGCAGTCGGACTAGCGCCCACGAGCAGTACTTC.

CDR3 nucleotides: TGTGCCAGCTCACCGGCGGATGAGCAGTTCTTC. It translates to CASSPADEQFF. This rearrangement joins TRBV18 to TRBJ2-1; no definite D call. V lost 3 bases and J lost 8, with 5 bases in between. The CDR3 length is 11 residues. Germline lookup yields CDR1 KGHSH and CDR2 LQKENI.

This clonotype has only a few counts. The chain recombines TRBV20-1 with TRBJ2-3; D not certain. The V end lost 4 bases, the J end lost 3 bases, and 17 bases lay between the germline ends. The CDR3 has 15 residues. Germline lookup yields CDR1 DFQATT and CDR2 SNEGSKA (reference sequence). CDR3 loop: CSAIGLKFQTDTQYF. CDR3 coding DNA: TGCAGTGCTATCGGTTTAAAGTTTCAAACAGATACGCAGTATTTT.

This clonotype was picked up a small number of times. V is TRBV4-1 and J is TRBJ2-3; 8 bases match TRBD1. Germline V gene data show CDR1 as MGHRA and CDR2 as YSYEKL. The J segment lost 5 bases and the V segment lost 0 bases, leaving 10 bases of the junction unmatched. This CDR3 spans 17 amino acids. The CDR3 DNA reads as TGCGCCAGCAGCCAAGACCCAGGGGGCTTCGGTGAAGATACGCAGTATTTT. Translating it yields CASSQDPGGFGEDTQYF.

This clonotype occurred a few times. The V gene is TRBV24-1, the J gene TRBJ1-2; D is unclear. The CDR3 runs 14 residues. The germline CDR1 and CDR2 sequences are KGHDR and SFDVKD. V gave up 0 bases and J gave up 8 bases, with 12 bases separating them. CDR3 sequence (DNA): TGTGCCACCAGTGATTTGGGACGAGCAGGCGGCTACACCTTC. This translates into CATSDLGRAGGYTF.

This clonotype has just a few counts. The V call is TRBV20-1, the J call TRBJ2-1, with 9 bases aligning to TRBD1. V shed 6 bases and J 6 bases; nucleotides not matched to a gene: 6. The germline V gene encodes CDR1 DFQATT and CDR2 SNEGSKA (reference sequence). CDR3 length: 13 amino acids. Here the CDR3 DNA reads TGCAGTGCGGGTAGGACAGGGGTCAATGAGCAGTTCTTC. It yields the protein CSAGRTGVNEQFF.

DNA for the CDR3: TGTGCCAGCAGTACACTAGCGGGTGGAGAGACCCAGTACTTC. This encodes CASSTLAGGETQYF. The J gene is TRBJ2-5, the V gene TRBV7-2; the match to TRBD2 covers 9 bases. The CDR3 loop spans 14 amino acids. Losses at the gene ends were 6 bases for V and 4 bases for J; bases not matched to a gene: 6. Germline-derived CDR1 and CDR2 are SGHTA and FQGNSA.

In DNA form, the CDR3 reads TGTGCCAGTAGAGAGACTAGCGGGGGGCTAGAGACCCAGTACTTC. Protein: CASRETSGGLETQYF. This chain connects TRBV7-9 to TRBJ2-5, with 13 bases aligning to TRBD2. V trimming: 9 bases; J trimming: 4 bases; junction bases outside the gene matches: 8. Germline V gives CDR1 SEHNR, CDR2 FQNEAQ (reference sequence). The CDR3 loop spans 15 amino acids.

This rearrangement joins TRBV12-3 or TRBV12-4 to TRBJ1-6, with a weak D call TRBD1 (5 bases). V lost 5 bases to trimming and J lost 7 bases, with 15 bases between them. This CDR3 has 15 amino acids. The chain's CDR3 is CASSRAGGGNSPLHF. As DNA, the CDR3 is TGTGCCAGCAGTAGAGCGGGGGGAGGAAATTCACCCCTCCACTTT.

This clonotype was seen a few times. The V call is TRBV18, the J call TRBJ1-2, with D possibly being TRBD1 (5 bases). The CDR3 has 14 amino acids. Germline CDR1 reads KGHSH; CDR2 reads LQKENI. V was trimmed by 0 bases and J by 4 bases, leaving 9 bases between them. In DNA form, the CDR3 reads TGTGCCAGCTCACCACCGTCAGGGCTCTATGGCTACACCTTC. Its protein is CASSPPSGLYGYTF.

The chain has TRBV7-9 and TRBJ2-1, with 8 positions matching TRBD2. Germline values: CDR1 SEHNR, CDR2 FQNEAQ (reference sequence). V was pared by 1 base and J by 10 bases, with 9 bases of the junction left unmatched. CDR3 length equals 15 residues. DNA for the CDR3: TGTGCCAGCAGCTTAGTTAGCGGGGAAGTGGGAGAGCAGTTCTTC. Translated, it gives CASSLVSGEVGEQFF. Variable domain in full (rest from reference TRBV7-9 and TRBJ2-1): DTGVSQNPRHKITKRGQNVTFRCDPISEHNRLYWYRQTLGQGPEFLTYFQNEAQLEKSRLLSDRFSAERPKGSFSTLEIQRTEQGDSAMYLCASSLVSGEVGEQFFGPGTRLTVL.

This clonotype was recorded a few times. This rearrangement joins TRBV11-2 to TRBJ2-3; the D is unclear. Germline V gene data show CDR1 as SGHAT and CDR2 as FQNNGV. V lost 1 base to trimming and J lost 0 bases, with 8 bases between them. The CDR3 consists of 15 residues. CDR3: CASSLAVLSTDTQYF. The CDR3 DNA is TGTGCCAGCAGCTTAGCTGTACTCAGCACAGATACGCAGTATTTT. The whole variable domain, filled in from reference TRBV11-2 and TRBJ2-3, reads EAGVAQSPRYKIIEKRQSVAFWCNPISGHATLYWYQQILGQGPKLLIQFQNNGVVDDSQLPKDRFSAERLKGVDSTLKIQPAKLEDSAVYLCASSLAVLSTDTQYFGPGTRLTVL.

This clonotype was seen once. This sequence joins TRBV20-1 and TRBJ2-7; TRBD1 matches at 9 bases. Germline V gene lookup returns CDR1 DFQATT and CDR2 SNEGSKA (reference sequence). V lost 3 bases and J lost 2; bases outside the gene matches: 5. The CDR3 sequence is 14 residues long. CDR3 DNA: TGCAGTGCTAGGGGCGGGACAGGGACCTACGAGCAGTACTTC. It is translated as CSARGGTGTYEQYF.

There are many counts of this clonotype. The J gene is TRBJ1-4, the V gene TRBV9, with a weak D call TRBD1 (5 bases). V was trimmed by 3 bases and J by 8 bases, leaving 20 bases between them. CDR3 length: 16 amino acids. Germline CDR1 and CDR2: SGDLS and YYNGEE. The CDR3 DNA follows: TGTGCCAGCAGCGAAACCGGGACCCCAGCGAGAGAAAAACTGTTTTTT. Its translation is CASSETGTPAREKLFF.

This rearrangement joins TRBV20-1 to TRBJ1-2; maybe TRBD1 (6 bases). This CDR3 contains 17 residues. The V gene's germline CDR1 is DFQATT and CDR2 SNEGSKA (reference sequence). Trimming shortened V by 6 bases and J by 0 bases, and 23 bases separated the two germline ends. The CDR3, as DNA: TGCAGTGCCCCTGAGGGGGGACGGGGTTCATCTAACTATGGCTACACCTTC. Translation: CSAPEGGRGSSNYGYTF.